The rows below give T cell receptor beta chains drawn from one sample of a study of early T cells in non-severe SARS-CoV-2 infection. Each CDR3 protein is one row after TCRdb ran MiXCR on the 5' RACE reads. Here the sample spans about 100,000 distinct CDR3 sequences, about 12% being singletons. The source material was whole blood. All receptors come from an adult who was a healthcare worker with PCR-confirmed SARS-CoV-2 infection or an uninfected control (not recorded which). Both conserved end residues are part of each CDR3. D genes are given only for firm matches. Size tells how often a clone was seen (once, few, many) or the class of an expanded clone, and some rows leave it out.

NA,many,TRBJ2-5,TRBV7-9,CASTKLGETQYF,TGTGCCAGCACCAAATTGGGAGAGACCCAGTACTTC
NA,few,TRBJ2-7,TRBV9,CASSGWKAPRNEQYF,TGTGCCAGCAGCGGTTGGAAGGCCCCGAGGAACGAGCAGTACTTC
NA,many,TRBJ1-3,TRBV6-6,CASLPGNGNTIYF,TGTGCCAGTCTACCCGGGAACGGAAACACCATATATTTT
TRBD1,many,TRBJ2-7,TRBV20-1,CSARGVTGKYYEQYF,TGCAGTGCTAGAGGTGTGACAGGGAAATATTACGAGCAGTACTTC
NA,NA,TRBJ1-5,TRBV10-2,CASSEVGGQPQHF,TGCGCCAGCAGTGAAGTTGGGGGTCAGCCCCAGCATTTT
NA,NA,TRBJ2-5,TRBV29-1,CSVGFGIGETQYF,TGCAGCGTTGGCTTCGGTATCGGAGAGACCCAGTACTTC
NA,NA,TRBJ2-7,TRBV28,CASRRSNEQYF,TGTGCCAGCAGACGGTCAAACGAGCAGTACTTC
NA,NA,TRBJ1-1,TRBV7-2,CASSLEPRAEAFF,TGTGCCAGCAGCTTAGAGCCGAGGGCTGAAGCTTTCTTT
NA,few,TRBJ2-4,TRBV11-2,CASSSGDLLAKNIQYF,TGTGCCAGCAGCTCCGGAGACCTCCTAGCCAAAAACATTCAGTACTTC
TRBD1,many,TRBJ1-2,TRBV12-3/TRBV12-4,CASSKRDRGLGGYTF,TGTGCCAGCAGTAAAAGGGACAGGGGATTAGGTGGCTACACCTTC
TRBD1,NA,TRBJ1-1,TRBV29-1,CSVEIQGEAFF,TGCAGCGTCGAGATACAGGGGGAAGCTTTCTTT
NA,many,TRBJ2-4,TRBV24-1,CATSDQDTNIQYF,TGTGCCACCAGTGACCAGGACACAAACATTCAGTACTTC
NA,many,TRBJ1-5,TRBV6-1,CASSGMGNNQPQHF,TGTGCCAGCAGTGGGATGGGAAATAATCAGCCCCAGCATTTT
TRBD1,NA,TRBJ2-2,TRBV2,CASNQGAPLSGELFF,TGTGCCAGCAATCAGGGGGCACCACTGTCCGGGGAGCTGTTTTTT
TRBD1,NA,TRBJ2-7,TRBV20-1,CSGERQGTYEQYF,TGCAGTGGCGAAAGACAGGGAACCTACGAGCAGTACTTC
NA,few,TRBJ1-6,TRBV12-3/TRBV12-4,CASSVERGSPLHF,TGTGCCAGCTCAGTAGAGAGGGGCTCACCCCTCCACTTT
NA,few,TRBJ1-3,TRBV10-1,CASGDPGNTIYF,TGCGCCAGCGGGGATCCTGGAAACACCATATATTTT
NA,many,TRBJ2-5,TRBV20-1,CSASQLTRETQYF,TGCAGTGCTAGCCAACTCACAAGAGAGACCCAGTACTTC
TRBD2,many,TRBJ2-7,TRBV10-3,CAISPGTKTYEQYF,TGTGCCATCAGCCCCGGGACTAAAACCTACGAGCAGTACTTC
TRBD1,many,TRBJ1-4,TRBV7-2,CASSFRQSGQIYEKLFF,TGTGCCAGCAGCTTTAGGCAATCGGGACAGATTTATGAAAAACTGTTTTTT
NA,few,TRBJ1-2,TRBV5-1,CASSVRANYGYTF,TGCGCCAGCAGTGTAAGAGCTAACTATGGCTACACCTTC
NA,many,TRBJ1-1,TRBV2,CASSEAPGAFF,TGTGCCAGCAGTGAAGCCCCGGGAGCTTTCTTT
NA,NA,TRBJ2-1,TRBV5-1,CASSPPGQPIF,TGCGCCAGCAGCCCCCCCGGACAACCTATCTTC
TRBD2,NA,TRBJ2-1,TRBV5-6,CASSLLGLGGEQFF,TGTGCCAGCAGCTTGCTAGGACTAGGCGGTGAGCAGTTCTTC
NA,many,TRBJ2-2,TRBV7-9,CASSLTAVTGELFF,TGTGCCAGCAGCTTAACTGCGGTCACCGGGGAGCTGTTTTTT
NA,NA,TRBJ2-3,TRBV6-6,CASSYSRGADTQYF,TGTGCCAGCAGTTACTCGAGGGGTGCAGATACGCAGTATTTT
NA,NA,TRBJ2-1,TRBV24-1,CATRGSSDNEQFF,TGTGCCACTCGAGGCAGTTCAGACAATGAGCAGTTCTTC
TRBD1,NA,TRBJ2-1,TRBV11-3,CASSLQESGQGLWGFYNEQFF,TGTGCCAGCAGCTTACAAGAATCGGGACAGGGTTTGTGGGGTTTCTACAATGAGCAGTTCTTC